The 25 T cell receptor beta chains presented below share a single source sample, sequenced in a study of blood T cell repertoires in COVID-19 (TCRdb year 2020). Library generation was performed with the immunoSEQ multiplex PCR assay. The source is immuneACCESS, and TCRdb retained only in-frame sequences with V and J called. Part of the clones is not carried over; for the studies checked, unresolved V genes explain less than half of this, and the remainder is unexplained. A total of hundreds of thousands of clones appear in this sample, just over 85% of them only once. The biggest ten clones account for about 1.3% of the sample. The material sequenced was peripheral blood. The receptors stem from a man older than 75 with acute or convalescent COVID-19.

The chain joins TRBV7-2 to TRBJ1-4, with D uncertain. Germline CDR1 is SGHTA and CDR2 is FQGNSA. Trimming took 5 bases from V and 5 from J, leaving 15 bases between them. The CDR3 has 15 residues. The CDR3 is CASSLGRHRNEKLFF. The DNA for the CDR3 is TGTGCCAGCAGCCTAGGGAGGCATAGAAATGAAAAACTGTTTTTT.

This clone has more than one count but fewer than ten. For the CDR3, the DNA is TGCAGCGCTGTAGGACAGGGTGGCACCGGGGAGCTGTTTTTT. Residues: CSAVGQGGTGELFF. The chain recombines TRBV29-1 with TRBJ2-2; 8 nucleotides align to TRBD1. Trimming at V came to 7 bases and at J to 4 bases, leaving 8 bases not matched to a gene. In germline, CDR1 is SQVTM, CDR2 ANQGSEA. The CDR3 runs to 14 residues.

The chain joins TRBV12-3 or TRBV12-4 to TRBJ1-4; D is possibly TRBD1 (5 bases). The CDR3 is 13 amino acids. The V end lost 6 bases, the J end lost 7 bases, and 12 bases lay between the germline ends. The CDR3 DNA reads TGTGCCAGCAGGATGGGGCTAGGTGAAAAACTGTTTTTT. This sequence encodes CASRMGLGEKLFF.

V and J are TRBV13 and TRBJ1-1, with D perhaps matching TRBD1 (6 bases). Between the trimmed V and J ends, which lost 0 bases and 5 bases, there was a span of 13 bases. The CDR3 consists of 15 residues. Germline loops: CDR1 PRHDT, CDR2 FYEKMQ (reference sequence). CDR3 amino acids: CASSLGLRGWTEAFF. The CDR3 region has the DNA TGTGCCAGCAGCTTAGGCCTCAGGGGATGGACTGAAGCTTTCTTT. Supplemented by reference TRBV13 and TRBJ1-1, the full variable domain reads AAGVIQSPRHLIKEKRETATLKCYPIPRHDTVYWYQQGPGQDPQFLISFYEKMQSDKGSIPDRFSAQQFSDYHSELNMSSLELGDSALYFCASSLGLRGWTEAFFGQGTRLTVV.

The V and J genes are TRBV29-1 and TRBJ1-1; D remains unclear. The CDR3 is 13 residues long. Trimming left V 4 bases short and J 4 bases short, with 13 bases between. The V gene's germline CDR1 is SQVTM and CDR2 ANQGSEA. Here the CDR3 DNA reads TGCAGCGTTGTAGATCAGATTGTCACTGAAGCTTTCTTT. Protein: CSVVDQIVTEAFF. Based on the CDR3 plus reference TRBV29-1 and TRBJ1-1, the full variable domain is SAVISQKPSRDICQRGTSLTIQCQVDSQVTMMFWYRQQPGQSLTLIATANQGSEATYESGFVIDKFPISRPNLTFSTLTVSNMSPEDSSIYLCSVVDQIVTEAFFGQGTRLTVV.

The rearrangement uses TRBV3-1 (or the pseudogene TRBV3-2) and TRBJ1-4; the D gene is possibly TRBD1 (5 bases). Deletions cut 4 bases from V and 8 bases from J, with 17 bases between. Germline V gene data show CDR1 as LGHDT and CDR2 as YNNKEL (reference sequence). The length of the CDR3 is 15 residues. CDR3 residues: CASSPIGGAREKLFF. CDR3 nucleotide sequence: TGTGCCAGCAGCCCGATTGGAGGGGCGAGGGAAAAACTGTTTTTT.

This sequence joins TRBV3-1 (or the pseudogene TRBV3-2) and TRBJ2-3; 14 bases line up with TRBD2. The CDR3 runs to 15 residues. The ends lost 4 bases at V and 7 bases at J; junction bases unmatched: 4. Germline loops: CDR1 LGHDT, CDR2 YNNKEL (reference sequence). The CDR3 region is CASSLGLAGENTQYF. DNA of the CDR3: TGTGCCAGCAGCCTGGGACTAGCGGGAGAAAATACGCAGTATTTT.

This chain links TRBV3-1 (or the pseudogene TRBV3-2) with TRBJ1-1; perhaps TRBD1 as D (5 bases). V was cut by 1 base and J by 2 bases, with 8 bases left in between. CDR3 length equals 14 residues. Germline V gives CDR1 LGHDT, CDR2 YNNKEL (reference sequence). CDR3 sequence (DNA): TGTGCCAGCAGCCAAGGGACACGTAACACTGAAGCTTTCTTT. Translation gives CASSQGTRNTEAFF.

The gene calls are TRBV6-2 or TRBV6-3 and TRBJ2-1; a weak D match, TRBD1 (8 bases). Germline values: CDR1 MNHEY, CDR2 SVGEGT. This CDR3 contains 16 residues. Trimming left V 4 bases short and J 7 bases short, with 20 bases between. The CDR3 loop reads CASSSPSGQGGNEQFF. The CDR3 DNA sequence: TGTGCCAGCAGTTCCCCGTCAGGACAGGGAGGGAATGAGCAGTTCTTC.

The CDR3 protein is CATSLTSDSYEQYF. CDR3 nucleotide sequence: TGTGCCACCTCTCTAACTTCTGATTCCTACGAGCAGTACTTC. The rearrangement joins TRBV6-4 to TRBJ2-7, with D hard to call. The CDR3 runs 14 residues. V was cut by 10 bases and J by 1 base, with 17 bases left in between. Looked up from germline, CDR1 is MRHNA and CDR2 is SNTAGT.

The chain uses TRBV24-1 and TRBJ2-1; 7 bases agree with TRBD2. This CDR3 spans 15 amino acids. The V gene end was trimmed by 9 bases and the J gene end by 5 bases; junction bases not matched to a gene: 12. Germline loops: CDR1 KGHDR, CDR2 SFDVKD. The CDR3 here is CATAGGKPKDNEQFF. The CDR3 DNA reads as TGTGCCACCGCCGGGGGGAAACCTAAGGACAATGAGCAGTTCTTC.

The V gene is TRBV7-8, the J gene TRBJ2-7; TRBD1 aligns across 8 bases. J was trimmed by 5 bases and V by 1 base; bases with no gene match: 7. The germline V gene encodes CDR1 SGHVS and CDR2 FQNEAQ. This CDR3 spans 15 amino acids. The CDR3 DNA sequence: TGTGCCAGCAGCTTAGTTGGACAGGGTGTTGACGAGCAGTACTTC. This sequence encodes CASSLVGQGVDEQYF.

The chain couples TRBV7-8 to TRBJ1-2; D is unclear. From germline, CDR1 is SGHVS and CDR2 FQNEAQ. The V gene lost 1 base and the J gene lost 4 bases, with 7 bases spanning the gap. CDR3 length equals 13 residues. The CDR3 reads CASSLEGGYGYTF. DNA of the CDR3: TGTGCCAGCAGCTTAGAGGGAGGCTATGGCTACACCTTC.

This clone has more than one count but fewer than ten. This CDR3 is CASSFAGELFF. The DNA of the CDR3 is TGTGCCAGCAGCTTCGCCGGGGAGCTGTTTTTT. The V call is TRBV5-6, the J call TRBJ2-2; no clear D. Germline V gene sequence: CDR1 SGHDT, CDR2 YYEEEE. Trimming cost V 2 bases and J 6 bases, with 2 bases left between them. The CDR3 consists of 11 residues.

The chain recombines TRBV19 with TRBJ2-7; 9 bases line up with TRBD2. CDR1 LNHDA and CDR2 SQIVND come from the germline V gene (reference sequence). This CDR3 region has 14 residues. V was clipped by 5 bases and J by 3 bases; unmatched bases: 5. CDR3 bases: TGTGCCAGTAGTCCCAGCGGGGGGTACTACGAGCAGTACTTC. Protein sequence: CASSPSGGYYEQYF.

This clone was seen once. This rearrangement joins TRBV28 to TRBJ2-2, with 11 bases identical to TRBD2. CDR3 length: 13 residues. From germline, CDR1 is MDHEN and CDR2 SYDVKM. CDR3 nucleotides: TGTGCTGGGACTAGCGGGAACACCGGGGAGCTGTTTTTT. As protein: CAGTSGNTGELFF.

The chain employs TRBV19 and TRBJ1-1; 8 bases fit TRBD1. V was pared by 7 bases and J by 5 bases, with 6 bases of the junction left unmatched. The CDR3 contains 13 residues. Germline V gene sequence: CDR1 LNHDA, CDR2 SQIVND (reference sequence). CDR3 loop: CASTRQGRTEAFF. The DNA of the CDR3 is TGTGCCAGTACCAGACAGGGGAGGACTGAAGCTTTCTTT. The whole variable domain, filled in from reference TRBV19 and TRBJ1-1, reads DGGITQSPKYLFRKEGQNVTLSCEQNLNHDAMYWYRQDPGQGLRLIYYSQIVNDFQKGDIAEGYSVSREKKESFPLTVTSAQKNPTAFYLCASTRQGRTEAFFGQGTRLTVV.

The chain has TRBV5-4 and TRBJ2-7, with 10 bases identical to TRBD1. Germline V gives CDR1 SGHNT, CDR2 YYREEE (reference sequence). The CDR3 spans 17 residues. V gave up 4 bases and J gave up 3 bases; unmatched junction bases: 13. CDR3 nucleotide sequence: TGTGCCAGCAGCAGCCGGGACAGGGGTTTGCTAGACTACGAGCAGTACTTC. Amino acids: CASSSRDRGLLDYEQYF.

The CDR3 loop reads CASSLGATNSPLHF. DNA of the CDR3: TGCGCCAGCAGCTTGGGGGCTACCAATTCACCCCTCCACTTT. The chain combines TRBV5-1 with TRBJ1-6; D gene ambiguous. The germline V gene encodes CDR1 SGHRS and CDR2 YFSETQ. The V end lost 0 bases, the J end lost 7 bases, and 8 bases lay between the germline ends. This CDR3 is built from 14 residues.

J is TRBJ1-2 and V is TRBV19; D might be TRBD1 (5 bases). Trimming shortened V by 3 bases and J by 2 bases, and 7 bases separated the two germline ends. This CDR3 contains 13 residues. Per germline, CDR1 LNHDA and CDR2 SQIVND (reference sequence). The CDR3 here is CASSIRENYGYTF. As DNA, the CDR3 is TGTGCCAGTAGTATCAGGGAAAACTATGGCTACACCTTC.

V usage is TRBV11-2 and J usage is TRBJ2-3; D is possibly TRBD1 (6 bases). The ends were cut back, 5 bases at V and 8 bases at J, with 32 bases in the middle. The CDR3 totals 19 residues. Looked up from germline, CDR1 is SGHAT and CDR2 is FQNNGV. The CDR3 DNA reads as TGTGCCAGCAGCAAGGACAGTCTGGGGGCAGGGGTTCAAACGGGTACGCAGTATTTT. It yields the protein CASSKDSLGAGVQTGTQYF. The full variable domain, rest sourced from reference TRBV11-2 and TRBJ2-3, is EAGVAQSPRYKIIEKRQSVAFWCNPISGHATLYWYQQILGQGPKLLIQFQNNGVVDDSQLPKDRFSAERLKGVDSTLKIQPAKLEDSAVYLCASSKDSLGAGVQTGTQYFGPGTRLTVL.

The chain carries TRBV11-3 and TRBJ2-3; 7 bases fit TRBD1. This CDR3 has 15 amino acids. V lost 5 bases and J lost 5; bases outside the gene matches: 10. Germline V gene lookup returns CDR1 SGHNT and CDR2 YENEEA. For the CDR3, the DNA is TGTGCCAGCAGCCAACGACAGGGCCAGGGAGATACGCAGTATTTT. Protein product: CASSQRQGQGDTQYF.

The chain recombines TRBV10-3 with TRBJ2-1, with 11 bases aligning to TRBD1. V dropped 10 bases and J dropped 7; count of bases not matched to a gene: 12. There are 15 residues in the CDR3. Per the germline V gene, CDR1 is ENHRY and CDR2 is SYGVKD. This chain's CDR3 is CATGTGTGGLNEQFF. The CDR3 DNA reads as TGTGCCACTGGGACCGGGACAGGGGGTCTTAATGAGCAGTTCTTC.

V and J are TRBV7-9 and TRBJ2-3; TRBD2 matches 10 bases. The CDR3 loop spans 16 amino acids. With 2 bases clipped from V and 2 bases from J, the junction kept 4 bases outside the gene matches. Germline V gene lookup returns CDR1 SEHNR and CDR2 FQNEAQ (reference sequence). The CDR3 region is CASSLKAGGPTDTQYF. The CDR3 coding sequence is TGTGCCAGCAGCTTAAAAGCGGGAGGGCCCACAGATACGCAGTATTTT.

Concerning this clone itself: Other DNA sequences in this sample translate to the same CDR3. The chain employs TRBV6-5 and TRBJ1-1; D is possibly TRBD1 (6 bases). This CDR3 has 15 amino acids. V was pared by 0 bases and J by 1 base, with 9 bases between. The germline CDR1 and CDR2 sequences are MNHEY and SVGAGI. The CDR3 protein is CASSYSDRRNTEAFF. Here the CDR3 DNA reads TGTGCCAGCAGTTACTCCGACAGGCGGAACACTGAAGCTTTCTTT.